This T cell receptor (beta chain) is from a study of T cell responses to AZD1222 COVID-19 vaccine. Study-wide results and limits: Spike-specific TCR breadth and depth rose after two AZD1222 doses. The donors showed a predominance of white British ancestry and of females, with possible underestimation of clonal diversity. Seropositive at baseline were only a handful of AZD1222 recipients. Across spike, vaccine-associated CD4 TCRs were found, dominant at 160-218 and 743-854.

Profiling relied on immunoSEQ multiplex PCR, and the TCRdb table lists in-frame clones only, not all of them. This sample has 95,000 to 150,000 clones, with about nine tenths found just once. V lost 7 bases to trimming and J lost 4 bases, with 11 bases between them. The CDR3 contains 14 residues. Germline CDR1 SNHLY, CDR2 FYNNEI. Comment on this clone: No antigen is known for it.

The material was peripheral blood, obtained on day 0 of AZD1222 vaccination. The chain joins TRBV2 to TRBJ2-6; D gene ambiguous. The sequence was obtained from an adult in good health. CDR3 sequence: CASKSPSGANVLTF. Written as DNA, the CDR3 is TGTGCCAGCAAATCCCCTTCGGGGGCCAACGTCCTGACTTTC. The full variable domain, completed using reference TRBV2 and TRBJ2-6, is EPEVTQTPSHQVTQMGQEVILRCVPISNHLYFYWYRQILGQKVEFLVSFYNNEISEKSEIFDDQFSVERPDGSNFTLKIRSTKLEDSAMYFCASKSPSGANVLTFGAGSRLTVL.